This T cell receptor beta chain derives from a study of blood T cell repertoires in COVID-19. Study overall: COVID-19 samples from acute and convalescent phases originated in the United States, Italy and Spain. The analysed material was cDNA or gDNA that came from T cells, B-cell-depleted T cells, or PBMCs.

V was trimmed by 3 bases and J by 6 bases, leaving 10 bases between them. The CDR3 sequence is 12 residues long. Germline V gene lookup returns CDR1 SGHRS and CDR2 YFSETQ. Under the authors' procedure: Using reference gene primer amplification, nucleated cell counts were estimated. Profiled with immunoSEQ multiplex PCR; TCRdb holds only in-frame clones, not every one. Clonal size and the V and J genes are those of that table, whereas D and trimming came from the DNA. Of some 280,000 clones listed, 85% are singletons. The sample was peripheral blood. The source is a woman aged 45 to 65 with active or convalescent COVID-19. The chain joins TRBV5-1 to TRBJ2-7, with a weak D call TRBD2 (6 bases). CDR3 coding DNA: TGCGCCAGCAGCTACGCGGGACGCGAGCAGTACTTC. Translated, it gives CASSYAGREQYF.